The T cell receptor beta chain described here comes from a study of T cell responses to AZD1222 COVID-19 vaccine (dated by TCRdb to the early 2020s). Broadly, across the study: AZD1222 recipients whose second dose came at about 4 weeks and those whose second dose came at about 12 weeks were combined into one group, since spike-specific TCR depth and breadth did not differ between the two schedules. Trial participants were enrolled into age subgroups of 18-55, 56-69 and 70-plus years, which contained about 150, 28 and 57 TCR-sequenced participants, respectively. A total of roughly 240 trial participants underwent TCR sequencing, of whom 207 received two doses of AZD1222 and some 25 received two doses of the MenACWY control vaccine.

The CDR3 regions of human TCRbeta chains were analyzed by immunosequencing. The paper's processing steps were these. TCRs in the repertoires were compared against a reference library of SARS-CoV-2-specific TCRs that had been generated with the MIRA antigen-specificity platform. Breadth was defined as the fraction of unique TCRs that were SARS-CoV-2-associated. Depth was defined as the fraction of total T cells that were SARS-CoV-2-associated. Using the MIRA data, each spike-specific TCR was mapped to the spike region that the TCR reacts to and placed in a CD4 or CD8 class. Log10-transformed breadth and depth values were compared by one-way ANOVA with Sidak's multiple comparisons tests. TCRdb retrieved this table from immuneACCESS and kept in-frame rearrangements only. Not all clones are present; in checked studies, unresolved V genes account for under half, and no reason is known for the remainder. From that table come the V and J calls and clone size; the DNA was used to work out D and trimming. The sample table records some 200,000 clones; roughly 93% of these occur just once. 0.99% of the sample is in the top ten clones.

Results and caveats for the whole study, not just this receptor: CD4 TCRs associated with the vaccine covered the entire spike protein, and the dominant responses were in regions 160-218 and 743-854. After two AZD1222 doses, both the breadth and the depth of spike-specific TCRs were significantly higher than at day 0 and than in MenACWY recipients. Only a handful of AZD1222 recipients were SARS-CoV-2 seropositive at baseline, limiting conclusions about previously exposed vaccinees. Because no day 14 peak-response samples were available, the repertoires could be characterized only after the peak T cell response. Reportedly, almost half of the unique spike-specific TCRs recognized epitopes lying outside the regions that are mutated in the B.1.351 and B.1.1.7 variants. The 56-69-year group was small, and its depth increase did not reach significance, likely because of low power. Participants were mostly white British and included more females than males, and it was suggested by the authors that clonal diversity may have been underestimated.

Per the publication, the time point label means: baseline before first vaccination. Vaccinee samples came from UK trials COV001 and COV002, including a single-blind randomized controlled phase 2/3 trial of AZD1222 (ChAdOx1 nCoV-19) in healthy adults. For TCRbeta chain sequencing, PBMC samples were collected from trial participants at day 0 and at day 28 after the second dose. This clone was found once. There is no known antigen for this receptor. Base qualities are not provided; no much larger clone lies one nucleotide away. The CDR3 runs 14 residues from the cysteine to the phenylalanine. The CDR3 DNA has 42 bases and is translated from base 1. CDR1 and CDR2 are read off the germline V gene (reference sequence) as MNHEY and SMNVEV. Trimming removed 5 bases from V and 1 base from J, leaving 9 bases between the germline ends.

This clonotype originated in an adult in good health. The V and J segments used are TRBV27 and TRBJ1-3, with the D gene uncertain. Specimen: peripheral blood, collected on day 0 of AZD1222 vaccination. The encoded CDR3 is CASSPLGSGNTIYF. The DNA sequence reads TGTGCCAGCAGTCCACTGGGGTCTGGAAACACCATATATTTT.